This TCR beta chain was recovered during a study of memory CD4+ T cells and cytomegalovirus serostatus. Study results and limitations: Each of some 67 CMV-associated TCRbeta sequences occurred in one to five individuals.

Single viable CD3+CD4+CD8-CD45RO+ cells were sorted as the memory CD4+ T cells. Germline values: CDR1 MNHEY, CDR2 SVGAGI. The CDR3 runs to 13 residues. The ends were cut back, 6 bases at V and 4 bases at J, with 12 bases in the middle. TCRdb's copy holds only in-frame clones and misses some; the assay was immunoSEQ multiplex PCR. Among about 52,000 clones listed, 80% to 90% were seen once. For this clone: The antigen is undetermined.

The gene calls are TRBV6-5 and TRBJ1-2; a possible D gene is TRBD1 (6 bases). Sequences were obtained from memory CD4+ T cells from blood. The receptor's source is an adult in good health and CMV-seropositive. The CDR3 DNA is TGTGCCAGCAGCAAGACAGGTTTCTATGGCTACACCTTC. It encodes CASSKTGFYGYTF.